This is a list of T cell receptor beta chains from one sample in a study of CD8+CD57+ T cells in acquired aplastic anemia. TCRdb re-derived calls from the reads in MiXCR, one entry per CDR3 protein. Altogether over 150,000 distinct CDR3 sequences are present, over 55% being singletons, with the ten largest covering about 50%. Sequencing used sorted CD4+, CD8+, or CD8+CD57+ T cells (not recorded which) from PBMCs. These receptors were obtained from a human donor with aplastic anemia. Each CDR3 is given with its conserved first and last residue. A D gene is named only where the DNA matches it firmly. Expanded clones are given a class, and other clones once, few, many or no size at all.

TRBV9	TRBJ2-1	NA	TRBD2	CASSVGLAGTHEQFF	TGTGCCAGCAGCGTCGGACTAGCGGGAACTCATGAGCAGTTCTTC
TRBV15	TRBJ2-5	few	TRBD1	CATSRFTGTVETQYF	TGTGCCACCAGCAGATTTACCGGGACAGTAGAGACCCAGTACTTC
TRBV5-1	TRBJ2-1	NA	NA	CASSPRHDYNEQFF	TGCGCCAGCAGCCCGAGACACGACTACAATGAACAGTTCTTC
TRBV29-1	TRBJ1-1	NA	NA	CSVRKDSNTEAFF	TGCAGCGTTAGAAAGGACAGCAACACTGAAGCTTTCTTT
TRBV7-8	TRBJ2-5	NA	NA	CASSLLAARFQETQYF	TGTGCCAGCAGCTTATTAGCGGCGCGCTTCCAAGAGACCCAGTACTTC
TRBV6-1	TRBJ2-7	once	NA	CASSEEGGGYF	TGTGCCAGCAGTGAAGAAGGAGGGGGGTACTTC
TRBV9	TRBJ2-1	NA	NA	CASSVAMAGPRNEQFF	TGTGCCAGCAGCGTAGCTATGGCGGGACCTCGTAATGAGCAGTTCTTC
TRBV15	TRBJ2-2	few	NA	CATSRPRAGELFF	TGTGCCACCAGCAGGCCGAGGGCCGGGGAGCTGTTTTTT
TRBV9	TRBJ2-5	NA	NA	CASSPGRSFQETQYF	TGTGCCAGCAGCCCGGGGCGGTCGTTTCAAGAGACCCAGTACTTC
TRBV10-3	TRBJ1-2	once	NA	CAIRRAADGGYTF	TGTGCCATCAGGCGGGCAGCGGATGGCGGCTACACCTTC
TRBV2	TRBJ1-6	NA	TRBD1	CASSEGQGTSPLHF	TGTGCCAGCAGTGAGGGACAGGGAACCTCACCCCTCCACTTT
TRBV19	TRBJ1-5	few	NA	CASSMDASNNQPQHF	TGTGCCAGTAGTATGGACGCTTCGAACAATCAGCCCCAGCATTTT
TRBV12-3/TRBV12-4	TRBJ2-7	many	NA	CASGPGTYEQYF	TGTGCCAGCGGACCGGGGACCTACGAGCAGTACTTC
TRBV7-8	TRBJ1-1	NA	NA	CASSLGAGGTEAFF	TGTGCCAGCAGCTTAGGGGCGGGGGGCACTGAAGCTTTCTTT
TRBV6-4	TRBJ2-1	NA	TRBD2	CASSQLLAGVSYNEQFF	TGTGCCAGCAGCCAACTACTAGCGGGAGTGTCCTACAATGAGCAGTTCTTC
TRBV7-9	TRBJ2-5	NA	TRBD2	CASSQTGGNQETQYF	TGTGCCAGCAGCCAAACCGGGGGGAATCAAGAGACCCAGTACTTC
TRBV7-8	TRBJ2-2	NA	TRBD1	CASSLGDRVTGELFF	TGTGCCAGCAGCTTAGGGGACAGGGTGACCGGGGAGCTGTTTTTT
TRBV12-3/TRBV12-4	TRBJ1-2	many	NA	CASSILPERIGYTF	TGTGCCAGCAGCATCTTGCCGGAGCGGATTGGCTACACCTTC
TRBV9	TRBJ2-3	NA	NA	CASSVGNISTDTQYF	TGTGCCAGCAGCGTAGGCAACATTAGCACAGATACGCAGTATTTT
TRBV7-3	TRBJ1-6	NA	NA	CASSPGGTYFTENNSPLHF	TGTGCCAGCAGCCCCGGAGGGACATACTTCACCGAAAATAATTCACCCCTCCACTTT
TRBV15	TRBJ1-3	few	TRBD1	CATSSGQGLSGNTIYF	TGTGCCACCAGCAGTGGACAGGGGCTCTCTGGAAACACCATATATTTT
TRBV7-2	TRBJ1-6	NA	NA	CASSVRGQGRSPLHF	TGTGCCAGCAGCGTGCGTGGTCAGGGGAGATCACCCCTCCACTTT
TRBV7-2	TRBJ2-1	NA	NA	CASSLGRGIYNEQFF	TGTGCCAGCAGCTTGGGGAGGGGGATTTACAATGAGCAGTTCTTC
TRBV12-5	TRBJ1-5	few	NA	CASGLVGTFVRQSNQPQHF	TGTGCTAGTGGTTTGGTCGGGACATTCGTTCGCCAGAGCAATCAGCCCCAGCATTTT
TRBV7-9	TRBJ2-3	NA	TRBD2	CASSPSGAGSDTQYF	TGTGCCAGCAGCCCAAGCGGGGCGGGGTCAGATACGCAGTATTTT
TRBV20-1	TRBJ2-7	NA	NA	CSASGGVPIYEQYF	TGCAGTGCTAGTGGCGGGGTCCCCATCTACGAGCAGTACTTC
TRBV10-3	TRBJ1-6	NA	TRBD1	CAISPVGQGKSPLHF	TGTGCCATCAGTCCAGTGGGACAGGGAAAATCACCCCTCCACTTT
TRBV13	TRBJ2-7	NA	TRBD1	CASKGQGRPYEQYF	TGTGCCAGCAAGGGACAGGGAAGACCCTACGAGCAGTACTTC
TRBV5-6	TRBJ1-2	NA	TRBD1	CASSSDRVYGYTF	TGTGCCAGCAGCTCAGACAGGGTCTATGGCTACACCTTC
TRBV7-3	TRBJ2-3	NA	TRBD2	CASSGTSGSGERYF	TGTGCCAGCAGCGGCACTAGCGGGAGTGGAGAGAGATATTTT
TRBV20-1	TRBJ1-6	NA	NA	CSATPPRGRGSPLHF	TGCAGTGCTACTCCCCCTCGGGGGCGAGGTTCACCCCTCCACTTT
TRBV6-4	TRBJ2-3	NA	TRBD2	CASSDLTSGGNTDTQYF	TGTGCCAGCAGTGACCTAACTAGCGGGGGGAACACAGATACGCAGTATTTT
TRBV5-1	TRBJ1-1	NA	NA	CASSLGQGFDTEAFF	TGCGCCAGCAGCTTGGGGCAGGGATTTGACACTGAAGCTTTCTTT
TRBV7-6	TRBJ2-5	NA	TRBD2	CASSLASSGRWETQYF	TGTGCCAGCAGCTTAGCGAGCAGCGGGAGGTGGGAGACCCAGTACTTC